These 30 T cell receptor beta chains originate from one sample sequenced in a study of chemoradiotherapy in HPV16-positive cancers. The protocol was immunoSEQ multiplex PCR, while the TCRdb copy is restricted to in-frame clones and leaves out a portion. Of approximately 23,000 clones listed, around 90% were seen once; the top ten hold roughly 22%. The input for sequencing was blood, taken from a patient who underwent chemoradiotherapy. Receptor source: a human donor with HPV-associated anogenital cancer.

The rearrangement links TRBV18 to TRBJ1-2, with D tentatively TRBD1 (6 bases). The CDR3 is 13 residues long. Trimming stripped 4 bases from V and 6 bases from J, with 12 bases between. CDR1 is KGHSH, CDR2 LQKENI, per germline. The CDR3 loop reads CASSLTGPDGYTF. DNA for the CDR3: TGTGCCAGCTCACTCACAGGGCCCGATGGCTACACCTTC.

This chain links TRBV7-6 with TRBJ2-2; 15 nucleotides line up with TRBD2. The CDR3 is made up of 21 amino acids. The ends lost 5 bases at V and 7 bases at J; junction bases unmatched: 20. Germline V gene data show CDR1 as SGHVS and CDR2 as FNYEAQ. CDR3 nucleotide sequence: TGTGCCAGCAGCCCCCTCGCGGCACCAGGACTAGCGGGGGGGCAGGGCGGGGAGCTGTTTTTT. Translating gives CASSPLAAPGLAGGQGGELFF.

The V gene is TRBV5-1, the J gene TRBJ1-1, with TRBD1 matching over 9 bases. Trimming removed 0 bases from V and 2 bases from J; junction bases left unmatched: 5. The germline V gene encodes CDR1 SGHRS and CDR2 YFSETQ. The CDR3 consists of 16 residues. The DNA for the CDR3 is TGCGCCAGCAGCTTGGCCCCACAGGGGGCCAACACTGAAGCTTTCTTT. Amino acid sequence: CASSLAPQGANTEAFF.

This chain connects TRBV10-3 to TRBJ1-1, with 8 bases fitting TRBD1. The ends lost 0 bases at V and 0 bases at J; junction bases unmatched: 3. Germline V gene sequence: CDR1 ENHRY, CDR2 SYGVKD. The CDR3 length is 16 residues. The CDR3 sequence: CAISESRQGLNTEAFF. Here the CDR3 DNA reads TGTGCCATCAGTGAGTCGAGACAGGGGTTGAACACTGAAGCTTTCTTT.

The chain is built from TRBV25-1 and TRBJ2-6, with 7 bases fitting TRBD1. Trimming cost V 4 bases and J 0 bases; bases outside gene matches: 9. From germline, CDR1 is MGHDK and CDR2 SYGVNS. The CDR3 runs to 18 residues. The CDR3 region has the DNA TGTGCCAGCAGTGGCCGACAGGGATCCCGCTCTGGGGCCAACGTCCTGACTTTC. This translates into CASSGRQGSRSGANVLTF.

The chain uses TRBV7-9 and TRBJ2-2, with 7 positions matching TRBD2. CDR1 SEHNR and CDR2 FQNEAQ come from the germline V gene (reference sequence). CDR3 length: 17 amino acids. V shed 7 bases and J 7 bases; nucleotides not matched to a gene: 18. The CDR3 DNA sequence: TGTGCCAGCAACCCCCCCTGGTCGGGAGGACAAAACGGGGAGCTGTTTTTT. Translating gives CASNPPWSGGQNGELFF.

The V call is TRBV7-2, the J call TRBJ2-5; D gene unclear. The V gene's germline CDR1 is SGHTA and CDR2 FQGNSA. The V end was cut by 4 bases, the J end by 7 bases, with 13 bases between. CDR3 length equals 13 residues. The CDR3 DNA is TGTGCCAGCAGCTCCGACAAGCCGCGGACCCAGTACTTC. Its protein is CASSSDKPRTQYF.

Comment on this clone: This sample includes further DNA sequences coding for the same CDR3. V and J are TRBV5-6 and TRBJ2-7, with D uncertain. Germline V gene lookup returns CDR1 SGHDT and CDR2 YYEEEE. The CDR3 length is 13 residues. V dropped 0 bases and J dropped 1 base, with 5 bases sitting between them. CDR3 loop: CASSLVSSYEQYF. CDR3 nucleotides: TGTGCCAGCAGCTTGGTAAGTTCCTACGAGCAGTACTTC.

This clone was observed a single time. This chain links TRBV27 with TRBJ2-7, with D possibly matching TRBD1 (5 bases). The CDR3 spans 14 residues. Germline V gene data show CDR1 as MNHEY and CDR2 as SMNVEV (reference sequence). With 3 bases removed from V and 4 bases from J, the gap between germline ends came to 13 bases. Here the CDR3 DNA reads TGTGCCAGCAGTTTTGGTGACAGTAGATACGAGCAGTACTTC. Protein sequence: CASSFGDSRYEQYF.

The gene calls are TRBV10-2 and TRBJ2-5, with a possible D match to TRBD1 (6 bases). CDR3 length: 13 amino acids. Deletions cut 7 bases from V and 7 bases from J, with 16 bases between. CDR1 and CDR2 (germline): WSHSY, SAAADI. The CDR3 region is CASIDRSEGTQYF. In DNA, the CDR3 is TGCGCCAGCATCGACAGGTCCGAGGGGACCCAGTACTTC.

This chain joins TRBV6-4 and TRBJ1-4; perhaps TRBD1 as D (5 bases). V was cut by 3 bases and J by 5 bases, with 10 bases left in between. Germline lookup yields CDR1 MRHNA and CDR2 SNTAGT. This CDR3 is built from 14 residues. In DNA, the CDR3 is TGTGCCAGCAGTGAGACAGTGTTCAATGAAAAACTGTTTTTT. It is translated as CASSETVFNEKLFF.

This clone was observed a single time. The V and J genes are TRBV18 and TRBJ1-6; no reliable D call. V lost 3 bases and J lost 2, with 8 bases in between. This CDR3 has 15 amino acids. Germline V gene sequence: CDR1 KGHSH, CDR2 LQKENI. This CDR3 is CASSPNGPYNSPLHF. CDR3 bases: TGTGCCAGCTCACCGAACGGCCCCTATAATTCACCCCTCCACTTT.

This clone appeared a few times. V usage is TRBV5-8 and J usage is TRBJ2-6; D is ambiguous. Germline-derived CDR1 and CDR2 are SGHTS and YDEGEE. CDR3 length: 17 residues. V lost 2 bases and J lost 0, with 12 bases in between. CDR3: CASSFLSHLSGANVLTF. For the CDR3, the DNA is TGTGCCAGCAGCTTCTTATCACACCTCTCTGGGGCCAACGTCCTGACTTTC. Using reference TRBV5-8 and TRBJ2-6 for the parts outside the CDR3, the full variable domain is EAGVTQSPTHLIKTRGQQATLRCSPISGHTSVYWYQQALGLGLQFLLWYDEGEERNRGNFPPRFSGRQFPNYSSELNVNALELEDSALYLCASSFLSHLSGANVLTFGAGSRLTVL.

The chain employs TRBV5-1 and TRBJ2-7; 10 bases align to TRBD2. The CDR3 has 15 residues. The germline V gene encodes CDR1 SGHRS and CDR2 YFSETQ. After removal of 0 bases from V and 6 bases from J, the junction contained 6 bases not matched to a gene. CDR3 in amino acids: CASSLVASGSPEQYF. In DNA, the CDR3 is TGCGCCAGCAGCTTGGTAGCTAGCGGGAGCCCCGAGCAGTACTTC.

The rearrangement links TRBV10-3 to TRBJ1-2, with D perhaps matching TRBD1 (5 bases). CDR1 is ENHRY, CDR2 SYGVKD, per germline. This CDR3 comprises 16 residues. V was cut by 0 bases and J by 5 bases, with 16 bases left in between. Here the CDR3 reads CAISESGQGESYGYTF. CDR3 sequence (DNA): TGTGCCATCAGTGAGTCGGGGCAGGGAGAATCTTATGGCTACACCTTC.

The CDR3 loop is CASNEGQVATDTQYF. The CDR3 DNA reads as TGTGCCAGCAACGAGGGGCAGGTGGCCACAGATACGCAGTATTTT. The chain carries TRBV2 and TRBJ2-3; D may correspond to TRBD1 or TRBD2 (5 bases each). CDR1 is SNHLY and CDR2 is FYNNEI in the germline V gene. The CDR3 runs to 15 residues. Trimming took 7 bases from V and 2 from J, leaving 16 bases between them.

The chain carries TRBV9 and TRBJ2-7; 8 bases align to TRBD1. CDR3 length: 17 amino acids. V dropped 6 bases and J dropped 4; count of bases not matched to a gene: 18. From germline, CDR1 is SGDLS and CDR2 YYNGEE. CDR3 DNA: TGTGCCAGCATTATTTCCAGGGGGCGACGCTCGGTTTACGAGCAGTACTTC. Protein sequence: CASIISRGRRSVYEQYF.

The V and J genes are TRBV30 and TRBJ1-2; D might be TRBD1 (6 bases). Germline V gene sequence: CDR1 GTSNPN, CDR2 SVGIG (reference sequence). CDR3 length: 14 amino acids. V was shortened by 0 bases and J by 8 bases, with 16 bases between the two germline ends. The CDR3 region is CAWSVLGAVRGYTF. The CDR3, as DNA: TGTGCCTGGAGTGTTTTGGGGGCCGTCAGAGGCTACACCTTC.

The chain joins TRBV5-4 to TRBJ2-5; 10 positions agree with TRBD2. Germline trimming cut 3 bases from V and 5 bases from J; bases unmatched to any gene: 7. This CDR3 has 15 amino acids. Germline CDR1 SGHNT, CDR2 YYREEE (reference sequence). The CDR3 region is CASSSTSGLVETQYF. The CDR3 coding sequence is TGTGCCAGCAGCTCGACTAGCGGGTTGGTGGAGACCCAGTACTTC.

The V gene is TRBV2, the J gene TRBJ2-1; tentative D call: TRBD1 (5 bases). Trimming left V 6 bases short and J 4 bases short, with 16 bases between. In germline, CDR1 is SNHLY, CDR2 FYNNEI. This CDR3 is built from 15 residues. The CDR3 protein is CASRETAELYNEQFF. CDR3 bases: TGTGCCAGCAGAGAGACAGCCGAGCTTTACAATGAGCAGTTCTTC.

The rearrangement links TRBV19 to TRBJ1-4; D not resolved. This CDR3 region has 13 residues. Germline V gene sequence: CDR1 LNHDA, CDR2 SQIVND (reference sequence). V dropped 3 bases and J dropped 4 bases, with 6 bases sitting between them. CDR3 DNA sequence: TGTGCCAGTAGTATGAGAGGTAATGAAAAACTGTTTTTT. Its protein is CASSMRGNEKLFF.

Only a few counts were recorded for this clone. The same CDR3 is also encoded by other DNA sequences in this sample. The rearrangement uses TRBV9 and TRBJ2-5; D perhaps matches TRBD2 (5 bases). CDR1 and CDR2 from the germline V gene are SGDLS and YYNGEE. The CDR3 totals 12 residues. The V and J ends lost 4 bases and 4 bases respectively, with 8 bases between them. DNA of the CDR3: TGTGCCAGCAGCCCCCGGGGAGAGACCCAGTACTTC. Amino acids: CASSPRGETQYF. The complete variable domain, with remaining parts taken from reference TRBV9 and TRBJ2-5, reads DSGVTQTPKHLITATGQRVTLRCSPRSGDLSVYWYQQSLDQGLQFLIQYYNGEERAKGNILERFSAQQFPDLHSELNLSSLELGDSALYFCASSPRGETQYFGPGTRLLVL.

The chain recombines TRBV5-4 with TRBJ2-3; 7 nucleotides line up with TRBD1. Germline assignment: CDR1 SGHNT and CDR2 YYREEE (reference sequence). Trimming removed 3 bases from V and 2 bases from J; junction bases left unmatched: 12. The CDR3 is 17 residues long. Written as DNA, the CDR3 is TGTGCCAGCAGCTCTGGACAGGATAGGAGTTTCACAGATACGCAGTATTTT. This encodes CASSSGQDRSFTDTQYF.

The DNA for the CDR3 is TGCGCCAGCAGCTCCCCCGGGAGCAATGAGCAGTTCTTC. Translating it yields CASSSPGSNEQFF. The J gene is TRBJ2-1, the V gene TRBV5-1, with D possibly matching TRBD2 (6 bases). CDR3 length: 13 residues. Trimming removed 3 bases from V and 6 bases from J, with 10 bases in between. Germline V gene lookup returns CDR1 SGHRS and CDR2 YFSETQ.

The genes are TRBV27 and TRBJ1-2, with D possibly being TRBD1 (5 bases). Germline CDR1 MNHEY, CDR2 SMNVEV (reference sequence). The V gene lost 0 bases and the J gene lost 5 bases, with 10 bases spanning the gap. This CDR3 contains 14 residues. The CDR3 DNA reads as TGTGCCAGCAGTTTATCGGGAGGGGCGTATGGCTACACCTTC. Translating it yields CASSLSGGAYGYTF.

The CDR3 is CASSDPFGGPREKLFF. CDR3 nucleotide sequence: TGTGCCAGCAGTGATCCCTTTGGGGGCCCCCGTGAAAAACTGTTTTTT. The V and J genes are TRBV6-1 and TRBJ1-4; tentative D call: TRBD1 (6 bases). V dropped 3 bases and J dropped 7 bases, with 18 bases sitting between them. This CDR3 is built from 16 residues. The V gene's germline CDR1 is MNHNS and CDR2 SASEGT.

The genes are TRBV2 and TRBJ1-1; possibly TRBD1 for D (6 bases). The CDR3 contains 15 residues. The germline CDR1 and CDR2 sequences are SNHLY and FYNNEI. Trimming pared 8 bases from V and 4 bases from J, leaving 20 bases between. The CDR3 bases are TGTGCCAGCGATACGGGTACAGGGTTTCGCACTGAAGCTTTCTTT. Amino acids: CASDTGTGFRTEAFF. Full variable domain (missing parts from reference TRBV2 and TRBJ1-1): EPEVTQTPSHQVTQMGQEVILRCVPISNHLYFYWYRQILGQKVEFLVSFYNNEISEKSEIFDDQFSVERPDGSNFTLKIRSTKLEDSAMYFCASDTGTGFRTEAFFGQGTRLTVV.

The chain carries TRBV28 and TRBJ2-1, with TRBD2 as a possible D gene (5 bases). CDR1 is MDHEN and CDR2 is SYDVKM in the germline V gene. The CDR3 runs 15 residues. CDR3: CAATGSALSYNEQFF. The CDR3, as DNA: TGTGCAGCCACGGGGAGCGCCCTCTCCTACAATGAGCAGTTCTTC.

CDR3 residues: CASSQDQGAGEQFF. The DNA of the CDR3 is TGTGCCAGCAGCCAAGACCAGGGGGCGGGTGAGCAGTTCTTC. The chain is built from TRBV4-2 and TRBJ2-1; 8 nucleotides agree with TRBD1. Germline values: CDR1 LGHNA, CDR2 YNFKEQ. The CDR3 consists of 14 residues. Unmatched junction bases numbered 4, after V lost 0 bases and J lost 9 bases.

V gene TRBV7-8 combines with J gene TRBJ2-2; D remains unclear. The CDR3 runs to 14 residues. Germline V lookup: CDR1 SGHVS, CDR2 FQNEAQ. V lost 8 bases and J lost 0, with 10 bases in between. CDR3 amino acids: CASELLANTGELFF. The CDR3 nucleotides read TGTGCCAGCGAACTTCTAGCGAACACCGGGGAGCTGTTTTTT.